This entry lists 16 T cell receptor beta chains sequenced from one sample in a study of blood T cell repertoires in COVID-19. Sequenced by immunoSEQ multiplex PCR; TCRdb stores in-frame clones only, minus some. The profile shows around 120,000 clones, approximately 83% of them singletons. The specimen was peripheral blood. These receptors all come from a man aged 40-49 years with active or convalescent COVID-19.

This clone was seen a few times. The CDR3 reads CASSEALQNNQPQHF. In nucleotides, the CDR3 is TGTGCCAGCAGTGAAGCGCTGCAGAACAATCAGCCCCAGCATTTT. This sequence joins TRBV6-1 and TRBJ1-5; D unresolved. CDR3 length equals 15 residues. Trimming removed 0 bases from V and 3 bases from J, with 9 bases in between. The germline CDR1 and CDR2 sequences are MNHNS and SASEGT.

This clone came up once. V usage is TRBV5-5 and J usage is TRBJ1-6; tentative D call: TRBD1 (6 bases). Trimming cost V 0 bases and J 7 bases, with 11 bases left between them. Germline loops: CDR1 SGHKS, CDR2 YYEKEE (reference sequence). The CDR3 totals 15 residues. CDR3 nucleotide sequence: TGTGCCAGCAGCTTGGGGGCAGGGGTGAATTCACCCCTCCACTTT. This gives the protein CASSLGAGVNSPLHF. Combining the CDR3 with reference TRBV5-5 and TRBJ1-6 gives the whole variable domain DAGVTQSPTHLIKTRGQQVTLRCSPISGHKSVSWYQQVLGQGPQFIFQYYEKEERGRGNFPDRFSARQFPNYSSELNVNALLLGDSALYLCASSLGAGVNSPLHFGNGTRLTVT.

The genes are TRBV6-2 or TRBV6-3 and TRBJ2-1; 7 nucleotides agree with TRBD2. Germline-derived CDR1 and CDR2 are MNHEY and SVGEGT. The trim removed 5 bases at V and 9 bases at J, leaving 13 bases unmatched. The CDR3 consists of 15 residues. CDR3 sequence (DNA): TGTGCCAGCAGTCAAGGCGGGAGAAGTAGCGCTGAGCAGTTCTTC. It codes for CASSQGGRSSAEQFF.

The genes are TRBV4-2 and TRBJ1-5; 7 bases agree with TRBD1. The trim removed 5 bases at V and 6 bases at J, leaving 7 bases unmatched. The CDR3 extends over 14 amino acids. CDR1 is LGHNA and CDR2 is YNFKEQ in the germline V gene. The CDR3 loop reads CASSSGQDGQPQHF. The CDR3, as DNA: TGTGCCAGCAGCTCAGGACAGGACGGTCAGCCCCAGCATTTT.

The chain recombines TRBV5-6 with TRBJ2-3; the match to TRBD2 covers 8 bases. This CDR3 is 16 amino acids long. Germline loops: CDR1 SGHDT, CDR2 YYEEEE. V was clipped by 4 bases and J by 5 bases; unmatched bases: 12. The CDR3 is CASSPAGGGPRDTQYF. The DNA for the CDR3 is TGTGCCAGCAGCCCGGCGGGCGGGGGGCCCAGAGATACGCAGTATTTT. The full variable domain, with the rest looked up from reference TRBV5-6 and TRBJ2-3, is DAGVTQSPTHLIKTRGQQVTLRCSPKSGHDTVSWYQQALGQGPQFIFQYYEEEERQRGNFPDRFSGHQFPNYSSELNVNALLLGDSALYLCASSPAGGGPRDTQYFGPGTRLTVL.

This clone was picked up a small number of times. The chain has TRBV12-5 and TRBJ1-5, with a weak D call TRBD1 (5 bases). The CDR3 consists of 15 residues. Trimming shortened V by 1 base and J by 7 bases, and 14 bases separated the two germline ends. CDR1 and CDR2 (germline): LGHNT, FRNRAP. CDR3 sequence reads: CASGLGDSPGQPQHF. CDR3 coding DNA: TGTGCTAGTGGTTTGGGAGACAGCCCTGGACAGCCCCAGCATTTT.

V is TRBV30 and J is TRBJ2-1; D not certain. The CDR3 has 14 amino acids. CDR1 GTSNPN and CDR2 SVGIG come from the germline V gene (reference sequence). V was clipped by 0 bases and J by 6 bases, with 12 bases between them. The CDR3 loop reads CAWSVESLSNEQFF. The CDR3 DNA sequence: TGTGCCTGGAGTGTAGAGTCCCTGTCCAATGAGCAGTTCTTC. The complete variable domain, with remaining parts taken from reference TRBV30 and TRBJ2-1, reads SQTIHQWPATLVQPVGSPLSLECTVEGTSNPNLYWYRQAAGRGLQLLFYSVGIGQISSEVPQNLSASRPQDRQFILSSKKLLLSDSGFYLCAWSVESLSNEQFFGPGTRLTVL.

This chain uses TRBV11-1 with TRBJ2-7; possibly TRBD2 for D (5 bases). CDR1 is SGHAT and CDR2 is FQDESV in the germline V gene (reference sequence). The CDR3 consists of 15 residues. Trimming cost V 3 bases and J 0 bases, with 12 bases left between them. The CDR3 coding sequence is TGTGCCAGCAGCTTTAGGACTCCGAGCTCCTACGAGCAGTACTTC. Translating gives CASSFRTPSSYEQYF.

The chain recombines TRBV5-1 with TRBJ1-3, with 7 bases that match TRBD1. V shed 0 bases, J shed 4 bases, and the junction held 4 bases outside the gene matches. CDR1 and CDR2 (germline): SGHRS, YFSETQ. The CDR3 length is 15 residues. The CDR3 sequence is CASSLEGALGNTIYF. CDR3 DNA: TGCGCCAGCAGCTTGGAGGGGGCGTTGGGAAACACCATATATTTT.

This chain joins TRBV2 and TRBJ2-5; D is possibly TRBD2 (6 bases). V was cut by 4 bases and J by 5 bases, with 14 bases left in between. CDR3 length: 14 residues. Germline loops: CDR1 SNHLY, CDR2 FYNNEI. The CDR3 reads CASSGDSRWETQYF. The CDR3 bases are TGTGCCAGCAGTGGGGACTCAAGGTGGGAGACCCAGTACTTC.

V usage is TRBV10-3 and J usage is TRBJ1-3, with 7 bases lining up with TRBD1. Germline trimming cut 6 bases from V and 2 bases from J; bases unmatched to any gene: 7. Germline CDR1 reads ENHRY; CDR2 reads SYGVKD. This CDR3 contains 15 residues. The CDR3 DNA reads as TGTGCCATCAGCCCCTTGACAGGGACTGGAAACACCATATATTTT. This sequence encodes CAISPLTGTGNTIYF.

The V gene is TRBV28, the J gene TRBJ2-3, with 7 positions matching TRBD2. The V and J ends lost 9 bases and 1 base, in that order; junction bases with no gene match: 4. This CDR3 contains 13 residues. Germline V gene data show CDR1 as MDHEN and CDR2 as SYDVKM. CDR3 sequence (DNA): TGTGCCAGTATCCGGGGGGGCACAGATACGCAGTATTTT. Translating gives CASIRGGTDTQYF.

The V gene is TRBV30, the J gene TRBJ2-2, with TRBD2 as a possible D gene (6 bases). Per the germline V gene, CDR1 is GTSNPN and CDR2 is SVGIG (reference sequence). This CDR3 has 16 amino acids. V lost 3 bases and J 5 bases, leaving 19 bases between the germline ends. The CDR3 DNA reads TGTGCCTGGAGAGGACGGGGGATTGGGATTACCGGGGAGCTGTTTTTT. Its translation is CAWRGRGIGITGELFF. Full variable domain (missing parts from reference TRBV30 and TRBJ2-2): SQTIHQWPATLVQPVGSPLSLECTVEGTSNPNLYWYRQAAGRGLQLLFYSVGIGQISSEVPQNLSASRPQDRQFILSSKKLLLSDSGFYLCAWRGRGIGITGELFFGEGSRLTVL.

This clone was seen only once. V gene TRBV5-4 combines with J gene TRBJ1-4, with TRBD1 identical over 9 bases. The CDR3 length is 14 residues. Germline-derived CDR1 and CDR2 are SGHNT and YYREEE (reference sequence). V gave up 4 bases and J gave up 7 bases; unmatched junction bases: 5. The CDR3 nucleotides are TGTGCCAGCAGCGAAGACAGGGGGAGTGAAAAACTGTTTTTT. Translation: CASSEDRGSEKLFF. The whole variable domain, remainder taken from reference TRBV5-4 and TRBJ1-4, is ETGVTQSPTHLIKTRGQQVTLRCSSQSGHNTVSWYQQALGQGPQFIFQYYREEENGRGNFPPRFSGLQFPNYSSELNVNALELDDSALYLCASSEDRGSEKLFFGSGTQLSVL.

This chain joins TRBV6-5 and TRBJ1-6; D is possibly TRBD1 (5 bases). CDR1 is MNHEY, CDR2 SVGAGI, per germline. CDR3 size: 12 residues. V lost 11 bases, J lost 9 bases, and 14 bases lay in between. The CDR3 DNA is TGTGCCTCTCGGATGGGGGGTTCACCCCTCCACTTT. This gives the protein CASRMGGSPLHF.

This clone was counted once. The chain is built from TRBV3-1 (or the pseudogene TRBV3-2) and TRBJ1-1; D possibly corresponds to TRBD1 (6 bases). The CDR3 is 16 residues long. The germline V gene encodes CDR1 LGHDT and CDR2 YNNKEL (reference sequence). Between the trimmed V and J ends, which lost 4 bases and 2 bases, there was a span of 17 bases. Here the CDR3 DNA reads TGTGCCAGCAGCCCCCATAGGGGGGGAGGAAACACTGAAGCTTTCTTT. Its translation is CASSPHRGGGNTEAFF.